The 7 T cell receptor beta chains below all came from one sample that was sequenced in a study of blood T cell repertoires in COVID-19 (dated by TCRdb to the early 2020s). Receptor amplification or capture employed the immunoSEQ multiplex PCR assay. Drawn from immuneACCESS, this table holds only the in-frame rearrangements with V and J called that TCRdb kept. Clones are partly lost; checked studies trace under half to an unresolved V gene and leave the rest unexplained. The sample table shows roughly 100,000 clones, and 90% are seen once. In total, the top ten clones hold around 5% of the sample. Sequenced sample: peripheral blood. These receptors all stem from a man aged 50-59 years with acute or convalescent COVID-19.

The chain joins TRBV4-3 to TRBJ2-1; a possible D gene is TRBD2 (5 bases). In germline, CDR1 is LGHNA, CDR2 YSLEER. CDR3 length equals 13 residues. The V end was cut by 0 bases, the J end by 12 bases, with 12 bases between. The CDR3, as DNA: TGCGCCAGCAGCCAAGATAGGACTGTAGGGCAGTTCTTC. It yields the protein CASSQDRTVGQFF.

V and J are TRBV18 and TRBJ2-4; D may be TRBD1 (5 bases). Trimming pared 4 bases from V and 1 base from J, leaving 5 bases between. Looked up from germline, CDR1 is KGHSH and CDR2 is LQKENI. The CDR3 length is 13 residues. CDR3 DNA sequence: TGTGCCAGCTCACAGGGGGCCAAAAACATTCAGTACTTC. This gives the protein CASSQGAKNIQYF.

The chain has TRBV9 and TRBJ1-1; 9 nucleotides match TRBD1. Trimming took 5 bases from V and 3 from J; bases not matched to a gene: 8. The length of the CDR3 is 15 residues. CDR1 is SGDLS, CDR2 YYNGEE, per germline. For the CDR3, the DNA is TGTGCCAGCAGTGCTTGGGGACAGGGCGACACTGAAGCTTTCTTT. Translated: CASSAWGQGDTEAFF.

The chain combines TRBV18 with TRBJ1-6; D is possibly TRBD1 (6 bases). Trimming took 5 bases from V and 7 from J, leaving 21 bases between them. Germline lookup yields CDR1 KGHSH and CDR2 LQKENI. This CDR3 has 17 amino acids. CDR3 amino acids: CASSVSDGAGANSPLHF. The CDR3 coding sequence is TGTGCCAGCTCAGTTTCCGACGGGGCAGGGGCCAATTCACCCCTCCACTTT. The full variable domain, its missing parts supplied by reference TRBV18 and TRBJ1-6, is NAGVMQNPRHLVRRRGQEARLRCSPMKGHSHVYWYRQLPEEGLKFMVYLQKENIIDESGMPKERFSAEFPKEGPSILRIQQVVRGDSAAYFCASSVSDGAGANSPLHFGNGTRLTVT.

The chain combines TRBV6-6 with TRBJ2-3; no firm D call. The CDR3 contains 13 residues. CDR1 is MNHNY and CDR2 is SVGAGI in the germline V gene (reference sequence). V shed 6 bases and J shed 3 bases, with 10 bases lying between them. DNA of the CDR3: TGTGCCAGCAGCCCCCCCGGGACAGATACGCAGTATTTT. Translated, it gives CASSPPGTDTQYF.

The rearrangement uses TRBV9 and TRBJ1-5, with D tentatively TRBD1 (5 bases). V lost 2 bases and J 11 bases, leaving 11 bases between the germline ends. Germline values: CDR1 SGDLS, CDR2 YYNGEE. This CDR3 is built from 12 residues. The CDR3 nucleotides are TGTGCCAGCAGCGTTTTGGGGGGAGCCCAGCATTTT. It codes for CASSVLGGAQHF.

The gene calls are TRBV24-1 and TRBJ2-7; the match to TRBD1 covers 9 bases. The germline V gene encodes CDR1 KGHDR and CDR2 SFDVKD. CDR3 size: 17 residues. The V and J ends lost 3 bases and 1 base, in that order; junction bases with no gene match: 9. The CDR3 bases are TGTGCCACCAGTGATCAGCCGGGACAGGGAACGTCCTACGAGCAGTACTTC. It specifies CATSDQPGQGTSYEQYF.